These 10 T cell receptor beta chains originate from one sample sequenced in a study of a mutant IDH1 vaccine in newly diagnosed glioma. Stated time point: week 35, safety follow-up. Doses consisted of 300 ug of mutant IDH1 20-mer peptide each, paired with topical imiquimod. Their specific antigens are unknown. TCRdb's copy holds only in-frame clones and misses some; the assay was immunoSEQ multiplex PCR. The sample lists 20,000 to 30,000 clones; less than 85% were seen once. The sequencing used PBMCs, collected from a glioma patient whose treatment included an IDH1 peptide vaccine. These TCRs come from a man in his thirties or forties with glioma.

This clone appeared once. The V gene is TRBV9, the J gene TRBJ2-3; 7 nucleotides agree with TRBD2. Germline CDR1 and CDR2: SGDLS and YYNGEE. J gave up 1 base and V 0 bases, and 5 bases lay outside the gene matches. CDR3 length: 16 residues. In DNA, the CDR3 is TGTGCCAGCAGCGTAGCGGGGCTAGCGGGCACAGATACGCAGTATTTT. This translates into CASSVAGLAGTDTQYF.

To note about this clone: This same CDR3 is encoded by further DNA sequences in the sample. The V call is TRBV30, the J call TRBJ1-3; a weak D match, TRBD1 (5 bases). Trimming stripped 2 bases from V and 0 bases from J, with 11 bases between. Germline CDR1 and CDR2: GTSNPN and SVGIG (reference sequence). This CDR3 spans 15 amino acids. The CDR3 DNA reads as TGTGCCTGGAGTAGGCTAGGGACCTCTGGAAACACCATATATTTT. It specifies CAWSRLGTSGNTIYF.

This chain links TRBV2 with TRBJ2-1; 10 nucleotides line up with TRBD1. The V and J ends lost 7 bases and 9 bases, in that order; junction bases with no gene match: 12. The CDR3 consists of 15 residues. In germline, CDR1 is SNHLY, CDR2 FYNNEI. Written as DNA, the CDR3 is TGTGCCAGCACCTCATGGACAGGGGGATTGGTTGAGCAGTTCTTC. It specifies CASTSWTGGLVEQFF.

The chain recombines TRBV19 with TRBJ2-7; D is ambiguous. With 6 bases removed from V and 1 base from J, the gap between germline ends came to 19 bases. Germline V CDR1 and CDR2: LNHDA, SQIVND (reference sequence). The CDR3 is 16 amino acids. CDR3 DNA: TGTGCCAGTAGCTCCCTACTACGTAGAACATCCTACGAGCAGTACTTC. Its translation is CASSSLLRRTSYEQYF.

J is TRBJ1-4 and V is TRBV5-6; D remains ambiguous. This CDR3 contains 12 residues. Per the germline V gene, CDR1 is SGHDT and CDR2 is YYEEEE. The V and J ends lost 2 bases and 5 bases respectively, with 4 bases between them. CDR3 sequence (DNA): TGTGCCAGCAGCTTACTGAATGAAAAACTGTTTTTT. Encoded protein: CASSLLNEKLFF.

The chain is built from TRBV14 and TRBJ2-7, with a possible D match to TRBD2 (7 bases). CDR1 is SGHDN, CDR2 FVKESK, per germline. The CDR3 contains 14 residues. The V and J ends lost 1 base and 4 bases respectively, with 11 bases between them. CDR3 sequence (DNA): TGTGCCAGCAGCCAAGTCGGGGGGCTGTACGAGCAGTACTTC. This gives the protein CASSQVGGLYEQYF.

The CDR3 protein is CASRSSGANVLTF. In DNA form, the CDR3 reads TGTGCCAGCAGGAGCTCTGGGGCCAACGTCCTGACTTTC. The rearrangement joins TRBV27 to TRBJ2-6; D is ambiguous. Germline CDR1 and CDR2: MNHEY and SMNVEV (reference sequence). The CDR3 extends over 13 amino acids. V dropped 6 bases and J dropped 0 bases, with 3 bases sitting between them.

This sequence joins TRBV27 and TRBJ1-1; the D gene is possibly TRBD1 (5 bases). V was trimmed by 1 base and J by 0 bases, leaving 9 bases between them. In germline, CDR1 is MNHEY, CDR2 SMNVEV (reference sequence). The CDR3 covers 15 residues. CDR3 protein: CASSLLEGLNTEAFF. In DNA form, the CDR3 reads TGTGCCAGCAGTTTATTAGAGGGGTTGAACACTGAAGCTTTCTTT.

CDR3 sequence reads: CASSQASRLAGLGDEQYF. DNA of the CDR3: TGTGCCAGCAGCCAAGCTTCCCGCCTAGCGGGACTCGGGGACGAGCAGTACTTC. The chain employs TRBV14 and TRBJ2-7; 9 bases fit TRBD2. The CDR3 runs 18 residues. V dropped 1 base and J dropped 5; count of bases not matched to a gene: 15. The germline V gene has CDR1 SGHDN and CDR2 FVKESK.

This chain joins TRBV29-1 and TRBJ2-3; 7 bases are shared with TRBD1. Germline V lookup: CDR1 SQVTM, CDR2 ANQGSEA. V lost 7 bases, J lost 0 bases, and 4 bases stayed unmatched. The CDR3 consists of 13 residues. The CDR3 spells CSGGQPSTDTQYF. The CDR3 region has the DNA TGCAGCGGGGGACAGCCAAGCACAGATACGCAGTATTTT.